This T cell receptor beta chain was captured by sequencing in a study of a mutant IDH1 vaccine in newly diagnosed glioma. Study-wide background: It was radiotherapy, temozolomide, or both that patients received previously, with most receiving both.

Concerning this clone: As yet, its antigen is unknown.

Time point here: week 35, safety follow-up. The investigators gave 300 ug of mutant IDH1 20-mer peptide in each vaccine dose, together with topical imiquimod. The germline V and J ends were trimmed by 5 bases and 2 bases, with 10 bases remaining between them. Germline CDR1 and CDR2: SEHNR and FQNEAQ (reference sequence). CDR3 length: 13 amino acids. The table came from immunoSEQ multiplex PCR; TCRdb's copy has only in-frame clones and leaves some out. The profile shows over 45,000 clones, roughly 92% of them singletons. The V and J genes are TRBV7-9 and TRBJ2-7; a possible D gene is TRBD1 (6 bases). The sequencing used PBMCs, collected from a glioma patient whose treatment included an IDH1 peptide vaccine. This sequence was found in a man in his forties or fifties with glioma. Written as DNA, the CDR3 is TGTGCCAGCAGCGCCGACAGGCCCTACGAGCAGTACTTC. Translating it yields CASSADRPYEQYF.